Listed below are T cell receptor beta chains from one sample, sequenced in a study of identical twins. TCRdb itself ran the 5' RACE reads through MiXCR, one entry per CDR3 protein. The sample carries fewer than 900,000 distinct CDR3 sequences, roughly 20% recorded once. The same specimen was also included in a second study, on T cells expressing NK-cell markers.

Sample: PBMCs. The receptor set was obtained from a woman aged 18-35 years in good health. Each CDR3 is given with its conserved first and last residue. The D gene is left open where the match is weak. Size is omitted from some rows. Given values are once, few, many or a class for expanded clones.

d_call	v_call	j_call	clone_size	cdr3_nt	cdr3_aa
-	TRBV12-3/TRBV12-4	TRBJ1-3	-	TGTGCCAGCAGTTTACTGTTCTCTGGAAACACCATATATTTT	CASSLLFSGNTIYF
-	TRBV12-3/TRBV12-4	TRBJ2-5	many	TGTGCCAGCAGGGCCCTGTACCAAGAGACCCAGTACTTC	CASRALYQETQYF
TRBD2	TRBV4-1	TRBJ2-7	-	TGCGCCAGCAGCCAAGGGCTAGCGGAGAATTACGAGCAGTACTTC	CASSQGLAENYEQYF
-	TRBV29-1	TRBJ1-2	few	TGCAGCGTTGAATTAGGGGCTGGCTATGGCTACACCTTC	CSVELGAGYGYTF
-	TRBV7-2	TRBJ2-1	-	TGTGCCAGCAGTTCCAGGACCCCGGTCGGTGAGCAGTTCTTC	CASSSRTPVGEQFF
-	TRBV7-9	TRBJ2-1	many	TGTGCCAGCAGCCCCCGAAAGGGACGTGGGCAGTTCTTC	CASSPRKGRGQFF
TRBD1	TRBV15	TRBJ2-7	few	TGTGCCACCAGCAGAACCCGGGACAGGGGATTGTTCGAGCAGTACTTC	CATSRTRDRGLFEQYF
TRBD2	TRBV5-1	TRBJ2-1	few	TGCGCCAGCAGCTTGAAACGACTAGCGGGAGAAAATGAGCAGTTCTTC	CASSLKRLAGENEQFF
TRBD1	TRBV5-1	TRBJ2-7	many	TGCGCCAGCTCCAACAGGGGTATTTCCTACGAGCAGTACTTC	CASSNRGISYEQYF
-	TRBV20-1	TRBJ2-1	few	TGCAGTGCTAGCGGGGGGCCCCCCCAGTTCTTC	CSASGGPPQFF
TRBD2	TRBV25-1	TRBJ2-3	few	TGTGCCAGCTGGGTAGCGGGGCACACAGATACGCAGTATTTT	CASWVAGHTDTQYF
TRBD2	TRBV20-1	TRBJ2-5	-	TGCAGTGCTAGATCCTTCGGGGGAGGGGTGGAGACCCAGTACTTC	CSARSFGGGVETQYF
-	TRBV6-5	TRBJ1-4	-	TGTGCCAGCAGTTACTCGAGGGCAGGTCATGAAAAACTGTTTTTT	CASSYSRAGHEKLFF
-	TRBV19	TRBJ2-7	-	TGTGCCGCTGGGACACCGAACTACGAGCAGTACTTC	CAAGTPNYEQYF
TRBD1	TRBV12-5	TRBJ2-2	-	TGTGCTACCCGGGACAGCCGAGCCGGGGAGCTGTTTTTT	CATRDSRAGELFF
-	TRBV20-1	TRBJ2-1	few	TGCAGTGCCACGGGACCCAACAGCGGTGAGCAGTTCTTC	CSATGPNSGEQFF
-	TRBV5-1	TRBJ2-7	-	TGCGCCAGCAGCTTTGATGTAGGGTCCTACGAGCAGTACTTC	CASSFDVGSYEQYF
-	TRBV11-2	TRBJ2-7	-	TGTGCCAGCAGCTTAGTCTCGGCAGGCTACGAGCAGTACTTC	CASSLVSAGYEQYF
-	TRBV20-1	TRBJ2-7	few	TGCAGCTCTGTTAAAATGGGGTCGGACGAGCAGTACTTC	CSSVKMGSDEQYF
TRBD1	TRBV29-1	TRBJ2-1	few	TGCAGCGTAGTCGGGACAGGGTATGAGCAGTTCTTC	CSVVGTGYEQFF
-	TRBV7-2	TRBJ2-2	-	TGTGCCAGCAGCTTAGCGGGAGTGGTCGCGAACACCGGGGAGCTGTTTTTT	CASSLAGVVANTGELFF
-	TRBV7-9	TRBJ2-3	-	TGTGCCAGCAGCTTAGCAGAAAGAACGTTCTTT	CASSLAERTFF
-	TRBV20-1	TRBJ2-7	few	TGCAGTGCTAGAGATCTGTCAGCGGCAACCACCTACGAGCAGTACTTC	CSARDLSAATTYEQYF
TRBD2	TRBV9	TRBJ2-3	-	TGTGCCAGCAGCGTAATCAGCGGGGGAACCACTCGAGGGTTTGACACAGATACGCAGTATTTT	CASSVISGGTTRGFDTDTQYF
TRBD1	TRBV5-4	TRBJ2-1	-	TGTGCCAGCGGGACAGATTTCAATGAGCAGTTCTTC	CASGTDFNEQFF
TRBD2	TRBV12-3/TRBV12-4	TRBJ2-3	-	TGTGCCAGCAGTCACCTTAGCGGGAGCGGCACAGATACGCAGTATTTT	CASSHLSGSGTDTQYF
TRBD2	TRBV10-1	TRBJ2-3	-	TGCGCCAGCAGTGAGATGGCGGGACTATCCACAGATACGCAGTATTTT	CASSEMAGLSTDTQYF
-	TRBV29-1	TRBJ1-1	many	TGCAGCGTTGAAGACCCTAGTCGGGAAAAAGCTTTCTTT	CSVEDPSREKAFF
-	TRBV6-5	TRBJ1-2	-	TGTGCCAGCAGGACTTGGGGGGCGATTACCTTC	CASRTWGAITF
TRBD1	TRBV5-1	TRBJ2-3	few	TGCGCCAGCAGCTTTAACAGGGGGAGCACAGATACGCAGTATTTT	CASSFNRGSTDTQYF
TRBD1	TRBV11-2	TRBJ2-1	-	TGTGCCAGCAGCTTCGGACAGGGGATGGATGAGCAGTTCTTC	CASSFGQGMDEQFF
-	TRBV6-1	TRBJ2-5	few	TGTGCCACTCTTTTATCGGGGTCCCAGTACTTC	CATLLSGSQYF
TRBD2	TRBV20-1	TRBJ2-1	many	TGCAGTGCTACGGGACTAGACTCCTACAATGAGCAGTTCTTC	CSATGLDSYNEQFF
-	TRBV7-9	TRBJ2-1	-	TGTGCCAGCAGCCCGAGGACCCTTGAGCAGTTCTTC	CASSPRTLEQFF
TRBD2	TRBV7-9	TRBJ2-7	-	TGTGCCAGCAGCTTAGTGGTCGGGACTAGTTCCTACGAGCAGTACTTC	CASSLVVGTSSYEQYF
-	TRBV25-1	TRBJ2-7	many	TGTGCCAGCAGTGAGATTACAGGCGCATTCTACGAGCAGTACTTC	CASSEITGAFYEQYF
-	TRBV12-3/TRBV12-4	TRBJ1-2	-	TGTGCCAGCAGTTCTGACCATGGCTACACCTTC	CASSSDHGYTF
-	TRBV5-1	TRBJ2-1	-	TGCGCCAGCACCGCGGGGCCGTCAAATGAGCAGTTCTTC	CASTAGPSNEQFF
TRBD2	TRBV11-1	TRBJ2-1	few	TGTGCCAGCAGCGATCTAGCGGGGGGGAACAATGAGCAGTTCTTC	CASSDLAGGNNEQFF
TRBD2	TRBV20-1	TRBJ2-7	-	TGCAGTGCTAGGACTAGCGCTCTCCACGAGCAGTACTTC	CSARTSALHEQYF
TRBD2	TRBV12-3/TRBV12-4	TRBJ2-1	few	TGTGCCAGCAACCCGGGACTAGTGGACAATGAGCAGTTCTTC	CASNPGLVDNEQFF
-	TRBV11-2	TRBJ1-1	-	TGTGCCAGCAGCTTAGGTTCCGGGGGCGATAGGACTGAAGCTTTCTTT	CASSLGSGGDRTEAFF
-	TRBV12-3/TRBV12-4	TRBJ2-3	-	TGTGCCAGCTGTCGCGGGGGCGCAGATACGCAGTATTTT	CASCRGGADTQYF
-	TRBV5-1	TRBJ2-1	once	TGCGCCAGCAGCTCCGACGTAGCGCTCTACAATGAGCAGTTCTTC	CASSSDVALYNEQFF
-	TRBV2	TRBJ1-4	-	TGTGCCAGCAATACAGACAGTCACGGGGAACTGTTTTTT	CASNTDSHGELFF
-	TRBV7-9	TRBJ1-4	many	TGTGCCAGCAGCCCAATGGGGGGTAGCGCTCCCGGACTGTTTTTT	CASSPMGGSAPGLFF
TRBD2	TRBV12-3/TRBV12-4	TRBJ2-1	few	TGTGCCAGCACCAAGACTAGCGGGGGCTACAATGAGCAGTTCTTC	CASTKTSGGYNEQFF
TRBD2	TRBV12-3/TRBV12-4	TRBJ2-2	-	TGTGCCAGCAGTTCCGGACTAGCGGGACCCGGGGAGCTGTTTTTT	CASSSGLAGPGELFF